This T cell receptor (beta chain) was found in a study of T-cell memory formation after mild COVID-19. Across the whole study: TCR clusters were largely donor specific.

5'RACE with constant-segment primers yielded barcoded, UMI-tagged TCR alpha and TCR beta cDNA libraries. TCRdb called the 5' RACE reads again in MiXCR, with one record for every CDR3 protein. The sample includes over 9,500 distinct CDR3 sequences, about 14% seen only once; the top ten take around three fifths. V lost 10 bases and J 3 bases, leaving 21 bases between the germline ends. The CDR3 spans 15 residues. CDR1 and CDR2 (germline): MNHEY, SVGAGI. The chain employs TRBV6-5 and TRBJ1-2; D may be TRBD1 (6 bases). The receptor was isolated from a man between 18 and 35 years old who had mild COVID-19 (a few samples of this study predate the infection). Cell type and time point are not known. The sample was PBMCs or a T cell subset sorted from them (not recorded which). The CDR3 loop is CATTIRQVPYYGYTF. CDR3 DNA: TGTGCCACGACTATTCGACAGGTTCCTTACTATGGCTACACCTTC.